This T cell receptor (beta chain) was obtained from a study of T cell repertoires in ileal Crohn's disease (dated by TCRdb to between 2018 and 2021). Regarding the study in general: At the time of surgery, about a third of patients were active smokers, and the median duration of disease was roughly 8.3 years. A total of around 150 mucosal samples from around 60 patients were sequenced, collected from several sites on the surgical specimen as well as at postoperative endoscopy. Postoperative therapy was given to about half of the patients, with thiopurines administered to under 12 patients and anti-TNF agents administered to around 19 patients. A Rutgeerts score higher than i0 was the definition used for endoscopic postoperative recurrence. The M6 samples were biopsies of the neoterminal ileum collected during postoperative colonoscopy. Running in parallel with the study was a multicentre cohort set up to find predictors of early endoscopic recurrence following ileocolonic resection. All patients had surgery for a complication: stricturing disease in approximately 60% and penetrating disease in roughly 39%. A prospective multicentre cohort supplied the roughly 57 Crohn's disease patients whose TCR repertoires were analysed.

For commercial TCRB immunosequencing, roughly 0.5 micrograms of biopsy DNA were submitted for each sample. Adaptive Biotechnology amplified the CDR3 regions from genomic DNA with a two-step multiplex PCR designed to control amplification bias. Primers covering every V and J gene segment were used in the first PCR, while barcodes and Illumina adapters were added in the second PCR. An Illumina instrument was used to sequence the CDR3 libraries. For the original study's pipeline: Analysis combined the vendor-provided pipelines with custom analysis of raw data in R/Bioconductor under R version 3.3.0. Clonality, which ranges from 0 to 1, was calculated as the inverse of the normalised Shannon entropy across all productive clones. High-frequency clones were defined as the share of the repertoire taken up by the top 100 clones, keeping only clones that passed a 95% confidence test. Overlap between samples was measured with the Morisita-Horn index, while repertoire diversity was measured with the Simpson index. The immuneACCESS repertoire file appears here via TCRdb, limited to in-frame rearrangements. These files lack a portion of the clones; in checked studies, under half of the deficit traces to unresolved V genes, and the cause of the others is not known. V and J calls and clone size are those listed in that table; D and trimming were worked out from the DNA. Present in this sample are about 62,000 clones, roughly nine tenths of which were seen just once. The ten largest account for 2% to 2.5% of the sample.

V and J are trimmed by 3 bases and 2 bases, and the gene matches miss 8 bases of the junction. The CDR3 starts with the cysteine, ends with the phenylalanine, and has 16 residues. Only the CDR3 region is kept as DNA, spanning 48 bases read in frame from base 1. CDR1 and CDR2 are drawn from the germline V gene (reference sequence): SGHNT, YYREEE. Concerning this clone itself: Its antigen remains undetermined. Base qualities are not recorded, but no much larger clone differs from it by a single base.

In light of the paper, this sample's time point label describes: neoterminal ileum biopsy at postoperative endoscopy, about 6 months after surgery. Adults with ileal or ileocolonic Crohn's disease and an indication for ileocolonic resection were eligible for inclusion. Before DNA extraction, whole ileal mucosal biopsies were kept frozen at -80 degrees C. Genomic DNA was extracted from frozen whole biopsies using a TRizol-based method and was quantified with a NanoDrop 2000 spectrophotometer. Broad study findings and their caveats: Compared with CD4 T cells, sorted CD8 T cells contained more high-frequency clones, which suggests that the mucosal expansions were mostly CD8. Patients who were active smokers at surgery had a significantly higher proportion of clonal expansions than non-smokers (about 27% vs 20%, p=0.02). Postoperative endoscopy timing varied within the first year after surgery, with a median delay of around 7 months. Only a subgroup of patients, of unstated size, had mucosal CD4 and CD8 T cells sorted and sequenced. Higher high-frequency clone percentages at surgery were associated with endoscopic recurrence; all patients with clonality above 26.8% (18/57) had recurrence.

Here the chain combines TRBV5-4 and TRBJ2-3; 8 bases in between match TRBD2. What was sequenced was ileal tissue. This TCR came from an adult with Crohn's disease. The DNA sequence is TGTGCCAGCAGCTGGCAACTAGCGGCAGACACAGATACGCAGTATTTT. Its protein is CASSWQLAADTDTQYF.